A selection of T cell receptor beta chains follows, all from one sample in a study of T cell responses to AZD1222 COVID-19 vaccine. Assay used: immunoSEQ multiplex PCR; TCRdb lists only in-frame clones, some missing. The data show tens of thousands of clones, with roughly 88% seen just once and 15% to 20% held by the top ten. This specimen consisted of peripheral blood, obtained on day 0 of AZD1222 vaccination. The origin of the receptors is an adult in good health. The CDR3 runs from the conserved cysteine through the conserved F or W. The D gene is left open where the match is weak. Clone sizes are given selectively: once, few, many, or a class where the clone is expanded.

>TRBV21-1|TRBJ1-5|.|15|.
CASSKGTGVSQPQHF
TGTGCCAGCAGCAAAGGGACAGGAGTAAGTCAGCCCCAGCATTTT
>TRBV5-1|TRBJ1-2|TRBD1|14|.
CASSTDRGWDGYTF
TGCGCCAGCAGCACGGACAGGGGATGGGATGGCTACACCTTC
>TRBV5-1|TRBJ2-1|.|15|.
CASSLDGHPQKEQFF
TGCGCCAGCAGCTTGGACGGACATCCCCAGAAAGAGCAGTTCTTC
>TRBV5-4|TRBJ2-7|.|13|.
CASSIPMTYEQYF
TGTGCCAGCAGCATACCAATGACCTACGAGCAGTACTTC
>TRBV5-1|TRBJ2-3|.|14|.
CASRPGLSTDTQYF
TGCGCCAGCAGACCGGGATTAAGTACAGATACGCAGTATTTT
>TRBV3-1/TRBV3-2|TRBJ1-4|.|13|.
CASSQVQNEKLFF
TGTGCCAGCAGCCAAGTCCAGAATGAAAAACTGTTTTTT
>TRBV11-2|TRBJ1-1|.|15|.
CASSVDGGMNTEAFF
TGTGCCAGCAGCGTAGACGGGGGCATGAACACTGAAGCTTTCTTT
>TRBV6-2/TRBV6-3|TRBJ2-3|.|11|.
CASSYPDTQYF
TGTGCCAGCAGTTATCCTGATACGCAGTATTTT
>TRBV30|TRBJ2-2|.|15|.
CAWSAGLGNTGELFF
TGTGCCTGGAGTGCTGGGCTGGGGAACACCGGGGAGCTGTTTTTT
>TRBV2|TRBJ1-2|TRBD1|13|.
CASSGTGGYGYTF
TGTGCCAGCTCCGGGACAGGGGGCTATGGCTACACCTTC
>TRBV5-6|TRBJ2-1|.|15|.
CASSLGVADYNEQFF
TGTGCCAGCAGCTTGGGGGTAGCGGACTACAATGAGCAGTTCTTC
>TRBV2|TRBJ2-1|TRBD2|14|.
CALNSGSTYNEQFF
TGTGCCTTAAATAGCGGGAGCACCTACAATGAGCAGTTCTTC
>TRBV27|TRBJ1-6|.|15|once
CASSLLQGGNSPLHF
TGTGCCAGCAGTTTATTGCAGGGCGGCAATTCACCCCTCCACTTT